These T cell receptor beta chains were read from a single sample in a study of CXCR3-negative and CXCR3-positive naive CD8 T cells. TCRdb reprocessed the 5' RACE reads; each CDR3 protein has one entry and no DNA is given. The table counts over 70,000 distinct CDR3 sequences; less than 0.85% lies in the top ten. The sequencing input was naive CXCR3+ CD8+ T cells from blood. The receptor source for this set is a human donor in good health. Some clones in this sample may be carry-over from other donors' samples. The CDR3 runs from the conserved cysteine through the conserved F or W.

V gene: TRBV3-1
J gene: TRBJ2-2
CDR3 protein: CASSQDHMSVNGELFF

V gene: TRBV6-5
J gene: TRBJ2-5
CDR3 protein: CASSPERDGVETQYF

V gene: TRBV7-2
J gene: TRBJ2-5
CDR3 protein: CASSQNGETQYF

V gene: TRBV12-3/TRBV12-4
J gene: TRBJ1-2
CDR3 protein: CASRPTLGSGYTF

V gene: TRBV27
J gene: TRBJ2-2
CDR3 protein: CATGPWTARNTGELFF

V gene: TRBV7-6
J gene: TRBJ1-6
CDR3 protein: CASSLEAGAYNSPLHF

V gene: TRBV4-2
J gene: TRBJ2-1
CDR3 protein: CASSRGEEQFF

V gene: TRBV28
J gene: TRBJ1-5
CDR3 protein: CASRPPDVVRAQHF

V gene: TRBV5-1
J gene: TRBJ2-5
CDR3 protein: CASSLNPGYQETQYF

V gene: TRBV5-1
J gene: TRBJ2-5
CDR3 protein: CASSVGTAPVETQYF

V gene: TRBV29-1
J gene: TRBJ2-5
CDR3 protein: CSVDEDRGETQYF

V gene: TRBV28
J gene: TRBJ1-6
CDR3 protein: CASRDRDTPYYNSPLHF

V gene: TRBV20-1
J gene: TRBJ2-7
CDR3 protein: CSAPTSGGTLEQYF

V gene: TRBV25-1
J gene: TRBJ2-7
CDR3 protein: CASIPTSGNGQYF

V gene: TRBV20-1
J gene: TRBJ1-2
CDR3 protein: CSASTGQGFYGYTF

V gene: TRBV6-2/TRBV6-3
J gene: TRBJ1-1
CDR3 protein: CASSLSTGLTEAFF

V gene: TRBV28
J gene: TRBJ2-3
CDR3 protein: CASSSDRADTQYF

V gene: TRBV29-1
J gene: TRBJ2-5
CDR3 protein: CSVETGAEETQYF

V gene: TRBV7-6
J gene: TRBJ2-5
CDR3 protein: CASSLDPGTRETQYF

V gene: TRBV3-1
J gene: TRBJ2-1
CDR3 protein: CASSQQSGGSSSSYNEQFF

V gene: TRBV28
J gene: TRBJ2-5
CDR3 protein: CASSSPRDFPETQYF

V gene: TRBV6-2/TRBV6-3
J gene: TRBJ2-7
CDR3 protein: CASTSTGFYEQYF

V gene: TRBV28
J gene: TRBJ2-1
CDR3 protein: CASSSPLQRGYNEQFF

V gene: TRBV3-1
J gene: TRBJ2-7
CDR3 protein: CASSQVGRGRYEQYF

V gene: TRBV20-1
J gene: TRBJ1-6
CDR3 protein: CSASDRDRINSPLHF

V gene: TRBV5-1
J gene: TRBJ2-1
CDR3 protein: CASNLAGDLSYNEQFF

V gene: TRBV7-6
J gene: TRBJ2-2
CDR3 protein: CASSPRVDTGELFF

V gene: TRBV12-3/TRBV12-4
J gene: TRBJ1-5
CDR3 protein: CASSAGVQPQHF

V gene: TRBV28
J gene: TRBJ1-6
CDR3 protein: CASSLVQNSPLHF

V gene: TRBV28
J gene: TRBJ2-4
CDR3 protein: CASGTGQRGIQYF

V gene: TRBV29-1
J gene: TRBJ2-7
CDR3 protein: CSVSGPDRAHEQYF

V gene: TRBV13
J gene: TRBJ2-3
CDR3 protein: CASSNRDGSTDTQYF

V gene: TRBV4-2
J gene: TRBJ1-1
CDR3 protein: CASSPRQHTEAFF

V gene: TRBV2
J gene: TRBJ1-6
CDR3 protein: CASKGGPYNSPLHF

V gene: TRBV14
J gene: TRBJ2-2
CDR3 protein: CASSQKDRGLNTGELFF

V gene: TRBV28
J gene: TRBJ1-2
CDR3 protein: CASSFVTPNYGYTF

V gene: TRBV27
J gene: TRBJ2-1
CDR3 protein: CASSLNSFNEQFF

V gene: TRBV12-3/TRBV12-4
J gene: TRBJ1-2
CDR3 protein: CASSFGQGSIYGYTF

V gene: TRBV12-3/TRBV12-4
J gene: TRBJ2-7
CDR3 protein: CASNEAGGPANEQYF

V gene: TRBV4-1
J gene: TRBJ2-1
CDR3 protein: CASTLGGTPRNEQFF

V gene: TRBV7-9
J gene: TRBJ2-1
CDR3 protein: CASRIESRDNEQFF

V gene: TRBV7-9
J gene: TRBJ1-4
CDR3 protein: CASSSPMDPMEKLFF

V gene: TRBV12-3/TRBV12-4
J gene: TRBJ2-5
CDR3 protein: CASRTGGGPEETQYF

V gene: TRBV29-1
J gene: TRBJ2-7
CDR3 protein: CSPERGYEQYF

V gene: TRBV28
J gene: TRBJ1-1
CDR3 protein: CASRVFSPDTEAFF

V gene: TRBV11-2
J gene: TRBJ2-1
CDR3 protein: CASSPGGDLYNEQFF

V gene: TRBV19
J gene: TRBJ1-5
CDR3 protein: CASSDINLNQPQHF